These T cell receptor beta chains were read from a single sample in a study of shared clonotypes between healthy human individuals. Produced via immunoSEQ multiplex PCR; TCRdb's table is partial and in-frame only. Found here are fewer than 200,000 clones, approximately 95% of them singletons; the top ten hold roughly 0.07%. The source material was naive CD4+ T cells sorted from blood. The source is a woman aged 30 to 39 in good health. CDR3s include the opening cysteine and the closing phenylalanine or tryptophan. D genes are given only for firm matches.

NA,TRBV29-1,TRBJ2-1,CSVPTQGVSYNEQFF,TGCAGCGTCCCAACACAGGGAGTATCCTACAATGAGCAGTTCTTC
TRBD2,TRBV18,TRBJ2-1,CASSIGLAGNEQFF,TGTGCCAGCTCAATCGGACTAGCAGGAAATGAGCAGTTCTTC
NA,TRBV5-4,TRBJ2-7,CASSPQGHPSYHEQYF,TGTGCCAGCAGCCCCCAAGGTCACCCAAGTTATCACGAGCAGTACTTC
NA,TRBV2,TRBJ1-5,CASSEWSDYQPQHF,TGTGCCAGCAGTGAATGGTCAGACTATCAGCCCCAGCATTTT
NA,TRBV7-2,TRBJ2-7,CASRLLTYEQYF,TGTGCCAGCAGGCTTCTCACCTACGAGCAGTACTTC
NA,TRBV28,TRBJ1-4,CASSFNGGPNEKLFF,TGTGCCAGCAGTTTCAACGGGGGCCCAAATGAAAAACTGTTTTTT
TRBD2,TRBV18,TRBJ2-7,CASSPAGGSYEQYF,TGTGCCAGCTCACCAGCGGGAGGTTCCTACGAGCAGTACTTC
NA,TRBV28,TRBJ2-7,CASSVQYEQYF,TGTGCCAGCAGTGTACAGTACGAGCAGTACTTC
TRBD1,TRBV28,TRBJ2-7,CASNGQGPSYEQYF,TGTGCCAGCAATGGACAGGGGCCCTCCTACGAGCAGTACTTC
TRBD2,TRBV28,TRBJ2-7,CASSGTNYEQYF,TGTGCCAGCAGCGGGACTAACTACGAGCAGTACTTC
NA,TRBV7-8,TRBJ2-7,CASSLALWWGDEQYF,TGTGCCAGCAGCTTAGCCCTGTGGTGGGGGGACGAGCAGTACTTC
NA,TRBV6-5,TRBJ2-7,CASSYSGAGFFYEQYF,TGTGCCAGCAGTTACTCCGGCGCTGGGTTCTTTTACGAGCAGTACTTC
TRBD1,TRBV19,TRBJ2-7,CASTRTGEEYEQYF,TGTGCCAGTACCCGGACAGGGGAGGAGTACGAGCAGTACTTC
TRBD1,TRBV6-5,TRBJ2-7,CASSYRPGQPPYF,TGTGCCAGCAGTTACCGACCGGGACAGCCACCATACTTC